This entry lists 28 T cell receptor beta chains sequenced from one sample in a study of sequential checkpoint blockade in melanoma. Sample treatment: randomized to nivolumab then ipilimumab (arm A) or the reverse (arm B). Sequencing used immunoSEQ multiplex PCR; TCRdb keeps in-frame clones, though not all of them. Here the sample spans about 22,000 clones, approximately 71% being singletons. The sequenced sample was CD8+ T cells sorted from blood (inferred from file names), obtained from a patient given nivolumab and ipilimumab in sequence. Every receptor here comes from a human donor with melanoma.

The V and J genes are TRBV9 and TRBJ2-1; the D gene is possibly TRBD2 (7 bases). The germline V gene has CDR1 SGDLS and CDR2 YYNGEE. The CDR3 spans 15 residues. V was trimmed by 4 bases and J by 0 bases, leaving 11 bases between them. CDR3 in amino acids: CASSTGGPSYNEQFF. The CDR3 DNA reads as TGTGCCAGCAGCACCGGGGGGCCCTCCTACAATGAGCAGTTCTTC.

The rearrangement joins TRBV7-2 to TRBJ1-2, with TRBD1 identical over 7 bases. Germline values: CDR1 SGHTA, CDR2 FQGNSA. J lost 4 bases, V lost 5 bases, and 7 bases had no gene match. The CDR3 sequence is 14 residues long. The CDR3 here is CASSPDRAGYGYTF. CDR3 bases: TGTGCCAGCAGCCCCGACAGGGCGGGCTATGGCTACACCTTC. Together with reference TRBV7-2 and TRBJ1-2, the CDR3 gives the full variable domain: GAGVSQSPSNKVTEKGKDVELRCDPISGHTALYWYRQSLGQGLEFLIYFQGNSAPDKSGLPSDRFSAERTGGSVSTLTIQRTQQEDSAVYLCASSPDRAGYGYTFGSGTRLTVV.

This clone was detected a few times. The gene calls are TRBV4-3 and TRBJ1-2; no clear D. The germline V gene has CDR1 LGHNA and CDR2 YSLEER. V shed 0 bases and J shed 8 bases, with 13 bases lying between them. This CDR3 comprises 14 residues. The CDR3 spells CASSQDIGVGGYTF. DNA for the CDR3: TGCGCCAGCAGCCAAGATATAGGAGTCGGGGGCTACACCTTC.

This clone was recorded once. This chain links TRBV7-3 with TRBJ1-1, with 12 bases identical to TRBD1. This CDR3 comprises 16 residues. With V trimmed by 4 bases and J by 4 bases, 7 bases remained unmatched. Germline V gene data show CDR1 as SGHTA and CDR2 as FQGTGA. The CDR3 sequence is CASSSAGGQGATEAFF. CDR3 coding DNA: TGTGCCAGCAGCTCTGCGGGGGGACAGGGGGCCACTGAAGCTTTCTTT.

This clone was recorded a few times. The V and J genes are TRBV6-5 and TRBJ2-7, with TRBD1 matching over 7 bases. Germline CDR1 is MNHEY and CDR2 is SVGAGI. The CDR3 covers 14 residues. The J segment lost 5 bases and the V segment lost 8 bases, leaving 12 bases of the junction unmatched. The CDR3 protein is CASQGDSVSDEQYV. In nucleotides, the CDR3 is TGTGCCAGCCAGGGGGACAGCGTTTCGGACGAGCAGTACGTC.

V is TRBV29-1 and J is TRBJ2-3; D possibly corresponds to TRBD2 (5 bases). Trimming shortened V by 1 base and J by 4 bases, and 15 bases separated the two germline ends. This CDR3 spans 15 amino acids. Germline assignment: CDR1 SQVTM and CDR2 ANQGSEA. CDR3 amino acids: CSVEGPREPADTQYF. CDR3 DNA: TGCAGCGTTGAAGGTCCTCGGGAACCGGCAGATACGCAGTATTTT.

This clone was seen a few times. The rearrangement joins TRBV6-1 to TRBJ2-7; D perhaps matches TRBD2 (6 bases). Germline values: CDR1 MNHNS, CDR2 SASEGT. This CDR3 contains 13 residues. V was trimmed by 5 bases and J by 2 bases, leaving 10 bases between them. This CDR3 reads CASSLADPYEQYF. CDR3 sequence (DNA): TGTGCCAGCAGTTTAGCGGACCCCTACGAGCAGTACTTC.

V and J are TRBV11-2 and TRBJ1-1; 8 bases are shared with TRBD1. V lost 3 bases and J lost 7; bases outside the gene matches: 4. This CDR3 spans 13 amino acids. Germline values: CDR1 SGHAT, CDR2 FQNNGV. CDR3 in DNA: TGTGCCAGCAGCTTTCTTGGACAGGGTGAAGCTTTCTTT. This encodes CASSFLGQGEAFF.

The table lists this clone with a few counts. This chain uses TRBV4-1 with TRBJ1-5, with D maybe TRBD1 (5 bases). Germline V CDR1 and CDR2: MGHRA, YSYEKL. The CDR3 has 16 residues. V was clipped by 4 bases and J by 7 bases, with 20 bases between them. The CDR3 loop reads CASSLGGVIGRQPQHF. The CDR3 region has the DNA TGCGCCAGCAGCCTCGGAGGGGTAATAGGGCGGCAGCCCCAGCATTTT.

The V and J genes are TRBV7-9 and TRBJ2-3, with 10 nucleotides matching TRBD2. After removal of 5 bases from V and 4 bases from J, the junction contained 15 bases not matched to a gene. The length of the CDR3 is 18 residues. Looked up from germline, CDR1 is SEHNR and CDR2 is FQNEAQ (reference sequence). This CDR3 is CASSPERLAGLLPDTQYF. CDR3 bases: TGTGCCAGCAGCCCCGAAAGACTAGCGGGTCTCCTCCCAGATACGCAGTATTTT.

The chain joins TRBV9 to TRBJ2-1; 8 nucleotides line up with TRBD1. The CDR3 has 16 residues. The J segment lost 4 bases and the V segment lost 2 bases, leaving 8 bases of the junction unmatched. Germline lookup yields CDR1 SGDLS and CDR2 YYNGEE. Here the CDR3 reads CASSVSDRDQYNEQFF. CDR3 DNA sequence: TGTGCCAGCAGCGTTTCGGACAGGGACCAATACAATGAGCAGTTCTTC. Together with reference TRBV9 and TRBJ2-1, the CDR3 gives the full variable domain: DSGVTQTPKHLITATGQRVTLRCSPRSGDLSVYWYQQSLDQGLQFLIQYYNGEERAKGNILERFSAQQFPDLHSELNLSSLELGDSALYFCASSVSDRDQYNEQFFGPGTRLTVL.

The CDR3 nucleotides are TGTGCCAGCAGCTTGTCTGGGGTAGGGGCCTCCTACGAGCAGTACTTC. Translation: CASSLSGVGASYEQYF. The rearrangement joins TRBV7-8 to TRBJ2-5, with D possibly matching TRBD1 (5 bases). The J call may not be correct, given that the DNA end is closer to TRBJ2-7. This CDR3 spans 16 amino acids. Germline V gene data show CDR1 as SGHVS and CDR2 as FQNEAQ.

The V and J genes are TRBV6-1 and TRBJ2-7, with 8 nucleotides matching TRBD1. This CDR3 region has 14 residues. The ends lost 3 bases at V and 4 bases at J; junction bases unmatched: 5. Germline values: CDR1 MNHNS, CDR2 SASEGT. CDR3 loop: CASSDGTGGYEQYF. Here the CDR3 DNA reads TGTGCCAGCAGTGATGGGACAGGAGGGTACGAGCAGTACTTC.

The rearrangement joins TRBV5-6 to TRBJ1-4; 9 nucleotides match TRBD1. The CDR3 covers 14 residues. Looked up from germline, CDR1 is SGHDT and CDR2 is YYEEEE. Trimming cost V 5 bases and J 7 bases; bases outside gene matches: 6. DNA of the CDR3: TGTGCCAGCAGTTTCGGGACAGGGTTTGAAAAACTGTTTTTT. Translating gives CASSFGTGFEKLFF.

The chain uses TRBV7-6 and TRBJ2-5, with D maybe TRBD2 (7 bases). This CDR3 contains 15 residues. Deletions cut 0 bases from V and 0 bases from J, with 8 bases between. CDR1 and CDR2 from the germline V gene are SGHVS and FNYEAQ. The CDR3 loop reads CASSLAGGHQETQYF. DNA of the CDR3: TGTGCCAGCAGCTTAGCGGGGGGGCACCAAGAGACCCAGTACTTC.

The chain has TRBV27 and TRBJ1-4; the match to TRBD1 covers 9 bases. The CDR3 runs to 14 residues. CDR1 and CDR2 from the germline V gene are MNHEY and SMNVEV (reference sequence). V was clipped by 6 bases and J by 6 bases; unmatched bases: 5. This chain's CDR3 is CASRLTGGHEKLFF. The DNA of the CDR3 is TGTGCCAGCAGACTCACAGGGGGCCATGAAAAACTGTTTTTT.

The J gene is TRBJ1-4, the V gene TRBV11-2, with a possible D match to TRBD1 (6 bases). Trimming pared 1 base from V and 0 bases from J, leaving 9 bases between. The CDR3 totals 16 residues. The germline V gene has CDR1 SGHAT and CDR2 FQNNGV. The CDR3 coding sequence is TGTGCCAGCAGCTTAGGACGGACAGCAACTAATGAAAAACTGTTTTTT. It is translated as CASSLGRTATNEKLFF.

The chain combines TRBV5-4 with TRBJ1-2; 10 bases align to TRBD1. With V trimmed by 2 bases and J by 3 bases, 1 base remained unmatched. The CDR3 totals 14 residues. Germline V lookup: CDR1 SGHNT, CDR2 YYREEE (reference sequence). The CDR3 protein is CASSLGTGDYGYTF. As DNA, the CDR3 is TGTGCCAGCAGCTTAGGGACAGGGGACTATGGCTACACCTTC.

The V gene is TRBV28, the J gene TRBJ1-4; 8 nucleotides align to TRBD1. In germline, CDR1 is MDHEN, CDR2 SYDVKM. V dropped 6 bases and J dropped 5; count of bases not matched to a gene: 5. The CDR3 has 14 residues. CDR3 sequence reads: CASRPQGENEKLFF. CDR3 coding DNA: TGTGCCAGCAGACCACAGGGGGAGAATGAAAAACTGTTTTTT.

This clone is medium-sized (0.01 to 0.1%) by share. This chain links TRBV28 with TRBJ2-2; D may be TRBD1 (6 bases). CDR1 is MDHEN and CDR2 is SYDVKM in the germline V gene. CDR3 length: 15 residues. Between the trimmed V and J ends, which lost 5 bases and 5 bases, there was a span of 15 bases. CDR3 in amino acids: CASSPLTRGTGELFF. Written as DNA, the CDR3 is TGTGCCAGCAGTCCCCTCACCAGGGGAACCGGGGAGCTGTTTTTT. Variable domain in full (rest from reference TRBV28 and TRBJ2-2): DVKVTQSSRYLVKRTGEKVFLECVQDMDHENMFWYRQDPGLGLRLIYFSYDVKMKEKGDIPEGYSVSREKKERFSLILESASTNQTSMYLCASSPLTRGTGELFFGEGSRLTVL.

The J gene is TRBJ2-7, the V gene TRBV6-6; TRBD2 matches at 7 bases. The trim removed 3 bases at V and 2 bases at J, leaving 4 bases unmatched. CDR1 and CDR2 (germline): MNHNY, SVGAGI (reference sequence). The CDR3 length is 14 residues. CDR3 DNA: TGTGCCAGCAGTTATCGGGGGGACCCCTACGAGCAGTACTTC. It yields the protein CASSYRGDPYEQYF.

This chain joins TRBV7-9 and TRBJ1-2; the D gene is possibly TRBD1 (5 bases). This CDR3 contains 13 residues. The germline CDR1 and CDR2 sequences are SEHNR and FQNEAQ (reference sequence). This CDR3 is CAVEGHSNYGYTF. In DNA form, the CDR3 reads TGTGCAGTGGAGGGGCATTCTAACTATGGCTACACCTTC.

This clone appeared a few times. The chain links TRBV19 to TRBJ1-2; TRBD1 matches 10 bases. V lost 5 bases and J lost 4; bases outside the gene matches: 7. The CDR3 is 15 residues long. Germline V CDR1 and CDR2: LNHDA, SQIVND (reference sequence). CDR3 sequence: CASSPGTGASYGYTF. The CDR3 nucleotides read TGTGCCAGTAGTCCAGGGACAGGGGCGTCCTATGGCTACACCTTC.

There are a few counts of this clone. This chain connects TRBV13 to TRBJ2-2; 8 bases are a match to TRBD1. Looked up from germline, CDR1 is PRHDT and CDR2 is FYEKMQ (reference sequence). The ends lost 4 bases at V and 2 bases at J; junction bases unmatched: 12. The CDR3 totals 18 residues. The CDR3, as DNA: TGTGCCAGCAGCTCCGCCACCATCAGGGGGCGCAACACCGGGGAGCTGTTTTTT. It specifies CASSSATIRGRNTGELFF.

The V gene is TRBV7-9, the J gene TRBJ2-5; 12 positions agree with TRBD2. The germline CDR1 and CDR2 sequences are SEHNR and FQNEAQ (reference sequence). This CDR3 has 17 residues. V was clipped by 3 bases and J by 0 bases; unmatched bases: 5. The CDR3 coding sequence is TGTGCCAGCAGCTTCCCCGCTAGCGGGGGGGACCAAGAGACCCAGTACTTC. This gives the protein CASSFPASGGDQETQYF. The full variable domain, with the rest looked up from reference TRBV7-9 and TRBJ2-5, is DTGVSQNPRHKITKRGQNVTFRCDPISEHNRLYWYRQTLGQGPEFLTYFQNEAQLEKSRLLSDRFSAERPKGSFSTLEIQRTEQGDSAMYLCASSFPASGGDQETQYFGPGTRLLVL.

The CDR3 here is CASSSISGGTDTQYF. The CDR3 nucleotides are TGTGCCAGCAGCTCTATTAGCGGGGGCACAGATACGCAGTATTTT. The chain uses TRBV7-9 and TRBJ2-3; TRBD2 agrees at 8 bases. This CDR3 comprises 15 residues. Germline CDR1 is SEHNR and CDR2 is FQNEAQ (reference sequence). The V segment lost 4 bases and the J segment 1 base; nucleotides outside the gene matches: 4.

The CDR3 sequence: CASSLAPLVETQYF. CDR3 coding DNA: TGTGCCAGCAGCTTAGCGCCACTGGTAGAGACCCAGTACTTC. The V gene is TRBV7-7, the J gene TRBJ2-5, with unresolved D. In germline, CDR1 is SSHAT, CDR2 FNYEAQ (reference sequence). The CDR3 contains 14 residues. The V end was cut by 0 bases, the J end by 4 bases, with 9 bases between. Based on the CDR3 plus reference TRBV7-7 and TRBJ2-5, the full variable domain is GAGVSQSPRYKVTKRGQDVTLRCDPISSHATLYWYQQALGQGPEFLTYFNYEAQPDKSGLPSDRFSAERPEGSISTLTIQRTEQRDSAMYRCASSLAPLVETQYFGPGTRLLVL.

This chain links TRBV19 with TRBJ1-1; TRBD1 agrees at 7 bases. The CDR3 runs to 14 residues. V lost 6 bases to trimming and J lost 8 bases; unmatched junction nucleotides: 12. The germline CDR1 and CDR2 sequences are LNHDA and SQIVND (reference sequence). The CDR3: CASSPQQGLGEAFF. The CDR3 DNA sequence: TGTGCCAGTAGCCCCCAACAGGGGCTCGGCGAAGCTTTCTTT.